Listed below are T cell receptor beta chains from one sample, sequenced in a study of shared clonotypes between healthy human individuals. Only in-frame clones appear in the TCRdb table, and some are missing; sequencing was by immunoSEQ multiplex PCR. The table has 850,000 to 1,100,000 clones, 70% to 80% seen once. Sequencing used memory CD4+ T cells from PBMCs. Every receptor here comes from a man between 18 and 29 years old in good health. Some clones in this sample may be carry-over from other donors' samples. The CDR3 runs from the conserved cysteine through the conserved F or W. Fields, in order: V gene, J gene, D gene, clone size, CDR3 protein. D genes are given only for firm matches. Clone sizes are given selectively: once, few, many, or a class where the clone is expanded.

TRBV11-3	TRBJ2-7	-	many	CASSRGASSYEQYF
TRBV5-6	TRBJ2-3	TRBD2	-	CASSWGLAGVVDTQYF
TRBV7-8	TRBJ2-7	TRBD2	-	CASSLRGTRGYEQYF
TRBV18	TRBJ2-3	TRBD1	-	CASSNHGQGATDTQYF
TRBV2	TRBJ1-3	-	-	CASSGEGLGSGNTIYF
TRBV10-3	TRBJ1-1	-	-	CAISGSGRRGEAFF
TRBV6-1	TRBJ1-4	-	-	CASSVDGGAGEKLFF
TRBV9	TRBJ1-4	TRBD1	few	CASSAWDRGYEKLFF
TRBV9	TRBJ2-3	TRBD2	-	CASSVESGGWSTDTQYF
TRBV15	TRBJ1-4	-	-	CATSRHGGEKLFF
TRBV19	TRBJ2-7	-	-	CASSRKWDSLVFEQYF
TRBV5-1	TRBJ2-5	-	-	CASSLQNLVETQYF
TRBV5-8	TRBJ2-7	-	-	CASSLFEGTYEQYF
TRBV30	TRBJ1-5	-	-	CAWSAFGGRGNQPQHF
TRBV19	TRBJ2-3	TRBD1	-	CASSRDRVTDTQYF
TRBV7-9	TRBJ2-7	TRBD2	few	CASSFGGSYEQYF
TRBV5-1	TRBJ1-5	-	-	CASSLDANQPQHF
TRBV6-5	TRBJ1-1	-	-	CASSYSTGAVSPEAFF
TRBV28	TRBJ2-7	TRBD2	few	CASSLRVGLAEAYEQYF
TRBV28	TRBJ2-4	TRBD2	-	CASSPTSGRGNIQYF
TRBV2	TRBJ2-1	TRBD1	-	CASSETGQEQFF
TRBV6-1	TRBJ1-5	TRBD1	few	CASSGDSPYSNQPQHF
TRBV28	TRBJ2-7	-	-	CASSPFIDRAYEQYF
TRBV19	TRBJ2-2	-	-	CASSPDLGGELFF
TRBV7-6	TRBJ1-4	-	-	CASSPGTANEKLFF
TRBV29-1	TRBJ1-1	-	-	CSVESAAQNTEAFF
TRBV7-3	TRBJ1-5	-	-	CASSLLGVSNQPQHF
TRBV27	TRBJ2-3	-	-	CASSSQSMGPTDTQYF
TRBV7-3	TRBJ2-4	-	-	CASSLGVGNIQYF
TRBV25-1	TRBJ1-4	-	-	CASSDDRWGGTNEKLFF
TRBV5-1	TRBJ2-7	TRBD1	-	CASSLGTGGGYEQYF
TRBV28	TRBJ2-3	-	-	CASSPLADTQYF
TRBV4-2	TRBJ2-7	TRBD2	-	CASSQEAQREAYEQYF
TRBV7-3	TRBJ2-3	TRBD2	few	CASSLTYERGDTQYF
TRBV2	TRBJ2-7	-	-	CASSEVVQTAYEQYF
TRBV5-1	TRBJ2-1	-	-	CASSPRGGGDEQFF
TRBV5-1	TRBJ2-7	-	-	CASSLADPGSEQYF
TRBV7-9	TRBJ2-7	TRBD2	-	CASSRGAAGGRSEQYF
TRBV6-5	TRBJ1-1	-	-	CASRATGAKNTEAFF
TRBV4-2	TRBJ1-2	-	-	CASSHEGRVEGYTF
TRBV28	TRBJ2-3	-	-	CASSGSWPSYTDTQYF
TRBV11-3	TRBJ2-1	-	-	CASSASQTAEQFF
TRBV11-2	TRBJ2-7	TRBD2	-	CASSLKLAGEKYEQYF
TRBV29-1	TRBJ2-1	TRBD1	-	CSALGDRAGNEQFF
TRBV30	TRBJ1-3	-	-	CAWSAGASEFSGNTIYF
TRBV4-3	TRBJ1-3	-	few	CASSQDRAQLSGNTIYF
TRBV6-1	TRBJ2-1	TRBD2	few	CATPIAGGVEQFF
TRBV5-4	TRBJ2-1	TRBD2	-	CASSPGTSGRYNEQFF
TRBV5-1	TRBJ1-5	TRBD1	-	CASSPGTGGGQPQHF
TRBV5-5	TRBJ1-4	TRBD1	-	CASSSGTGGTRTEKLFF
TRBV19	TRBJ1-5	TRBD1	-	CASSTLATGSNQPQHF
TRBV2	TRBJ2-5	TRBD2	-	CASSPLGGSRGETQYF
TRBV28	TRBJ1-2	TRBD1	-	CASSTTHGRGRGGYTF
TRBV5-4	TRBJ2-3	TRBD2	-	CASSSKAGGIADTQYF
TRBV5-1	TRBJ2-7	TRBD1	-	CASSLGQLYEQYF
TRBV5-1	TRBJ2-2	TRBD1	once	CASSLETQGANGELFF
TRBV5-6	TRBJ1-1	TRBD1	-	CASSTGQLNTEAFF
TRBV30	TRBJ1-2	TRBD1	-	CAWSVVRTGGNYGYTF
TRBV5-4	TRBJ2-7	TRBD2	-	CASSLGGLTYEQYF